The T cell receptor beta chain described here comes from a study of T cells in localized non-small cell lung cancer. Study-wide results and caveats: A median approximately 59 of the top 100 tumor clones appeared in adjacent lung. Higher blood T cell density tracked longer overall survival.

On this clone itself: Its antigen is not known.

Generated by immunoSEQ multiplex PCR, the TCRdb table keeps only in-frame clones and is missing some. The profile shows some 16,000 clones, 70% to 90% of them singletons. The germline CDR1 and CDR2 sequences are MNHGY and SVAAGI. There are 14 residues in the CDR3. J lost 7 bases, V lost 7 bases, and 9 bases had no gene match. This receptor was taken from a male donor aged 60 or older with stage I lung adenocarcinoma. The V and J genes are TRBV6-9 and TRBJ2-1, with 8 nucleotides matching TRBD2. The source material was peripheral blood, sampled before any cancer treatment. This chain's CDR3 is CASNSPGGPNEQFF. The CDR3 DNA reads TGTGCCAGCAATTCCCCGGGAGGGCCTAATGAGCAGTTCTTC.